Listed below are T cell receptor beta chains from one sample, sequenced in a study of cytomegalovirus exposure and HLA in healthy donors. The assay was immunoSEQ multiplex PCR, and TCRdb's table has in-frame clones only and misses some. This table has roughly 160,000 clones, around 86% appearing once. Material: PBMCs. Receptor source: a male donor in good health and CMV-seronegative. Both conserved end residues are part of each CDR3.

V: TRBV14
CDR3: CASSPTDRAYEQYF

V: TRBV27
CDR3: CASSWISGGISYNEQFF

V: TRBV19
CDR3: CASSITPGRGNQPQHF

V: TRBV15
CDR3: CATSRDWGGSYEQYF

V: TRBV5-4
CDR3: CASSLQGGNTIYF

V: TRBV7-2
CDR3: CASSPNRQGAFNQPQHF

V: TRBV11-2
CDR3: CASSPGTLSEQYF

V: TRBV19
CDR3: CASSKLAGGLGNEQFF

V: TRBV6-1
CDR3: CAGRGQGPTHYGYTF

V: TRBV27
CDR3: CASSRRTEQYSGANVLTF